This TCR beta chain was obtained from a study of human T cells and chemical hapten exposure. Study-level findings and limits: Significantly more large CDR3 similarity clusters arose among expanded TCRs than among controls.

As to time point: patch test 1, 2 weeks after DPC sensitization. As for treatment: therapeutic diphenylcyclopropenone sensitization with weekly scalp DPC. Suited to DPC and affected by alopecia, the donors ranged from 18 to 70 years old. This clonotype was detected many times. Its antigen is unidentified. Individual cDNA molecules (in the library) carried attached unique molecular identifiers. In TCRdb, the RACE reads were re-called with MiXCR into one record per CDR3 protein. The table lists a few hundred thousand distinct CDR3 sequences, approximately 5.1% of them singletons, with 2% to 2.5% in the top ten. With V trimmed by 5 bases and J by 1 base, 4 bases remained unmatched. The CDR3 spans 16 residues. CDR1 is SGHTA and CDR2 is FQGNSA in the germline V gene.

This receptor was obtained from a woman between 45 and 60 years old with alopecia areata. Some clones in this sample may be carry-over from other donors' samples. The source material was whole blood, sampled in connection with sensitization to the hapten diphenylcyclopropenone (DPC). This chain connects TRBV7-2 to TRBJ2-3; 12 bases align to TRBD2. CDR3 amino acids: CASSQGLAGRTDTQYF. For the CDR3, the DNA is TGTGCCAGCAGCCAGGGACTAGCGGGCCGCACAGATACGCAGTATTTT.